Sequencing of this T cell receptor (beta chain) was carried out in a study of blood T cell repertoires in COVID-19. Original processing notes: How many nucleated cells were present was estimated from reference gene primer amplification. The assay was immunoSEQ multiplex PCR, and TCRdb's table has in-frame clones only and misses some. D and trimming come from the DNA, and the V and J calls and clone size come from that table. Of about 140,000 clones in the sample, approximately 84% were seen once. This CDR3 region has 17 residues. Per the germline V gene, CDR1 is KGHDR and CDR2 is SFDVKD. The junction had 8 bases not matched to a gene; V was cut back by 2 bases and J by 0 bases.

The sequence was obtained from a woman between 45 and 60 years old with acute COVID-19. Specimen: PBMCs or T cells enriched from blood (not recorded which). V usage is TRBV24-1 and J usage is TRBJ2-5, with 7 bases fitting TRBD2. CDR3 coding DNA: TGTGCCACCAGTGATTCCGGGAGGACAACGTACCAAGAGACCCAGTACTTC. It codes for CATSDSGRTTYQETQYF.